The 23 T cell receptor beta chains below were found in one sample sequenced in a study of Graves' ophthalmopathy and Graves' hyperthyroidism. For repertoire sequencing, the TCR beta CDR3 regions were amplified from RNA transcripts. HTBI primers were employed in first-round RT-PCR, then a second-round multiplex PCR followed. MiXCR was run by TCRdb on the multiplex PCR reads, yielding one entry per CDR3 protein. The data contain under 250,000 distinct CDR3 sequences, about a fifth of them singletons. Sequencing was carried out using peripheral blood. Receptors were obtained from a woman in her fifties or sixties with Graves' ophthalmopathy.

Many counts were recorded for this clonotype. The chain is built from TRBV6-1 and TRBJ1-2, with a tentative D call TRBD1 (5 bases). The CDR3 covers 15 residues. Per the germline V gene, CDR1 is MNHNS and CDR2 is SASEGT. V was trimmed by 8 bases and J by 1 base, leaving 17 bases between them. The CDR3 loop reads CASQPGVGGNYGYTF. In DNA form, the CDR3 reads TGTGCCAGCCAGCCGGGGGTGGGGGGTAACTATGGCTACACCTTC.

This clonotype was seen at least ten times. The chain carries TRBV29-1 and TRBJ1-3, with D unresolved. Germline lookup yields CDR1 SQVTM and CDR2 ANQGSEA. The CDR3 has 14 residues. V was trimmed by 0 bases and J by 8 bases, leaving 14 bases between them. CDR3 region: CSVEDPAGPDTIYF. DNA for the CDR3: TGCAGCGTTGAAGACCCCGCAGGACCGGACACCATATATTTT.

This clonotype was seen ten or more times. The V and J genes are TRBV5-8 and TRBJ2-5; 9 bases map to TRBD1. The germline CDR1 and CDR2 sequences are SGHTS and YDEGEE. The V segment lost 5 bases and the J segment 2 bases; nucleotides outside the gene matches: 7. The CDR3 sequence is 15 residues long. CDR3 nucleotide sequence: TGTGCCAGCAGAAAAGGGACAGGGAAGCAAGAGACCCAGTACTTC. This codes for CASRKGTGKQETQYF.

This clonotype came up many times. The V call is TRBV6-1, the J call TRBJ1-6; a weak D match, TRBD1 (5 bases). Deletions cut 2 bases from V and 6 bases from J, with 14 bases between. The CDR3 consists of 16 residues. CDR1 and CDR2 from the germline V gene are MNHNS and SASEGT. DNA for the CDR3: TGTGCCAGCAGTGAATCATGGGGGAGACCTAATTCACCCCTCCACTTT. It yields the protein CASSESWGRPNSPLHF.

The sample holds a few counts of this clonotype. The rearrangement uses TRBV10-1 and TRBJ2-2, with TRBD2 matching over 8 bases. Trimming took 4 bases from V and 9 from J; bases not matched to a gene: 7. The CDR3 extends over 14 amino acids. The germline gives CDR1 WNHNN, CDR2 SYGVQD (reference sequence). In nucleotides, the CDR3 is TGCGCCAGCAGTGGTGCGGGGGGTCTGAGGGAGCTGTTTTTT. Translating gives CASSGAGGLRELFF.

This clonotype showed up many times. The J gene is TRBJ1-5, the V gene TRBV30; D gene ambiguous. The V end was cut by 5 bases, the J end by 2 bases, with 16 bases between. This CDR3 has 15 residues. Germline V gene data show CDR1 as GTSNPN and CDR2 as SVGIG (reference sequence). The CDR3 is CAWLLRGSGNQPQHF. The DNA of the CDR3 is TGTGCCTGGCTGCTACGTGGTTCAGGCAATCAGCCCCAGCATTTT.

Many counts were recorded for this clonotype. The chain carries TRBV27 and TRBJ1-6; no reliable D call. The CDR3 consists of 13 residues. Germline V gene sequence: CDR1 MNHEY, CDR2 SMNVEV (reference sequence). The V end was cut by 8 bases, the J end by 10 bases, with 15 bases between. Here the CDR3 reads CASGQTQGSPLHF. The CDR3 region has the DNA TGTGCCAGCGGGCAAACACAAGGATCACCCCTCCACTTT.

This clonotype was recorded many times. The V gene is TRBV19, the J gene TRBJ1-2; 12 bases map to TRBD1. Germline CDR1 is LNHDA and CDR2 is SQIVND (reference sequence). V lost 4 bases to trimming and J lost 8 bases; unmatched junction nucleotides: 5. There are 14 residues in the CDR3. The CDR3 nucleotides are TGTGCCAGTAGTACGGGACAGGGGGCGCGGGGCTACACCTTC. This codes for CASSTGQGARGYTF.

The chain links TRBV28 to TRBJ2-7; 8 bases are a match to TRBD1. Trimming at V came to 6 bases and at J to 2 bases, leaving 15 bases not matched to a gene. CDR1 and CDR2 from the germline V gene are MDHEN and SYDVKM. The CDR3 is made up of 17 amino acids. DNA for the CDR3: TGTGCCAGCAGCCTTCAGAATTTGGCAGGGGGCGCCTACGAGCAGTACTTC. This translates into CASSLQNLAGGAYEQYF.

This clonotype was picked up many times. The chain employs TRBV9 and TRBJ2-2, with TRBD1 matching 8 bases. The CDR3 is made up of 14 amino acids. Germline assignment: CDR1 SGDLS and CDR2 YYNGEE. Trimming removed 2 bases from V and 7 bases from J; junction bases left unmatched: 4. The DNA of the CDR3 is TGTGCCAGCAGCGTCAGGGGGCGCGGCGGGGAGCTGTTTTTT. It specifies CASSVRGRGGELFF.

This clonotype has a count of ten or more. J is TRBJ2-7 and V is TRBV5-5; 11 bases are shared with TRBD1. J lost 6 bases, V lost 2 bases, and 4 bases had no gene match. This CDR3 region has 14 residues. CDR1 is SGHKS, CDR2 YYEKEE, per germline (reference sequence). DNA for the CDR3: TGTGCCAGCAGCTTTGGACAGGGGGCAGGCGAGCAGTACTTC. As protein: CASSFGQGAGEQYF.

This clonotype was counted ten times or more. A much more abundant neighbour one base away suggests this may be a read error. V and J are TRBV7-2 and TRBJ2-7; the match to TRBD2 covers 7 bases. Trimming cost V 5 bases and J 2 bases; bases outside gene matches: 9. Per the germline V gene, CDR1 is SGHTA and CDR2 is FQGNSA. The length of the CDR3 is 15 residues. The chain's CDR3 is CASSTPRGTAYEQYF. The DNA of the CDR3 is TGTGCCAGCAGCACCCCGCGGGGGACGGCCTACGAGCAGTACTTC.

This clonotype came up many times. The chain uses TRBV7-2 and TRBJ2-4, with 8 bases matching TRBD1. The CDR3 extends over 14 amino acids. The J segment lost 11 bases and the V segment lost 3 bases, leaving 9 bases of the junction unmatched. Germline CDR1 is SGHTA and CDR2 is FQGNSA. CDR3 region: CASSFTGGEGLQYF. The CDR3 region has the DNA TGTGCCAGCAGCTTTACAGGGGGAGAGGGTCTTCAGTACTTC. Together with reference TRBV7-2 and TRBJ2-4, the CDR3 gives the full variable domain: GAGVSQSPSNKVTEKGKDVELRCDPISGHTALYWYRQSLGQGLEFLIYFQGNSAPDKSGLPSDRFSAERTGGSVSTLTIQRTQQEDSAVYLCASSFTGGEGLQYFGAGTRLSVL.

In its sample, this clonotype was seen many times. The CDR3 here is CASSLIYMNTEAFF. The CDR3 DNA follows: TGCGCCAGCAGCTTGATCTATATGAACACTGAAGCTTTCTTT. The rearrangement links TRBV5-1 to TRBJ1-1, with D unclear. The CDR3 is 14 amino acids. From germline, CDR1 is SGHRS and CDR2 YFSETQ. V lost 1 base and J 0 bases, leaving 7 bases between the germline ends. Full variable domain (outside the CDR3, taken from reference TRBV5-1 and TRBJ1-1): KAGVTQTPRYLIKTRGQQVTLSCSPISGHRSVSWYQQTPGQGLQFLFEYFSETQRNKGNFPGRFSGRQFSNSRSEMNVSTLELGDSALYLCASSLIYMNTEAFFGQGTRLTVV.

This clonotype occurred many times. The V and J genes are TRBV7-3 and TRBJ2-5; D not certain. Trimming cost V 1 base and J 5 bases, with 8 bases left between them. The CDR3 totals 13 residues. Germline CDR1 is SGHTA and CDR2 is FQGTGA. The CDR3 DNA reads TGTGCCAGCAGCTTAAATCTCGGGGAGACCCAGTACTTC. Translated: CASSLNLGETQYF.

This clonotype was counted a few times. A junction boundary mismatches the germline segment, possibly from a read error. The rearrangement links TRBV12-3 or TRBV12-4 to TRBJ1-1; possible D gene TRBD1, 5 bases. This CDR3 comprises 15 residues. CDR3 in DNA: TGTGCCAGCAGATCCGACATGGGGACGAACACTGAAGCTTACTTT. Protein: CASRSDMGTNTEAYF.

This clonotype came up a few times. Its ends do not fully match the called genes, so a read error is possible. The CDR3 loop reads CVSSQSTGQGSEAFF. The CDR3 coding sequence is TGTGTCAGCAGCCAATCGACAGGACAGGGCTCTGAAGCTTTCTTT. The chain joins TRBV14 to TRBJ1-1; TRBD1 aligns across 8 bases. The germline V gene encodes CDR1 SGHDN and CDR2 FVKESK. The CDR3 has 15 residues.

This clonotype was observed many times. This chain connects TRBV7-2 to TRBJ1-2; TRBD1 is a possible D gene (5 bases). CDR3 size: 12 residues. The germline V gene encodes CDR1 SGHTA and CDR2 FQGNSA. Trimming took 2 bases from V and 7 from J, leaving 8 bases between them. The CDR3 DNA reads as TGTGCCAGCAGCTTACCAGGGTCTGGCTACACCTTC. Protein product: CASSLPGSGYTF.

The CDR3 reads CASSLVGRTDQPQHF. CDR3 in DNA: TGTGCCAGCAGCTTAGTCGGGAGGACCGATCAGCCCCAGCATTTT. The rearrangement links TRBV7-8 to TRBJ1-5, with D hard to call. There are 15 residues in the CDR3. V gave up 1 base and J gave up 5 bases, with 12 bases separating them. Germline V gene sequence: CDR1 SGHVS, CDR2 FQNEAQ. The full variable domain, rest sourced from reference TRBV7-8 and TRBJ1-5, is GAGVSQSPRYKVAKRGQDVALRCDPISGHVSLFWYQQALGQGPEFLTYFQNEAQLDKSGLPSDRFFAERPEGSVSTLKIQRTQQEDSAVYLCASSLVGRTDQPQHFGDGTRLSIL.

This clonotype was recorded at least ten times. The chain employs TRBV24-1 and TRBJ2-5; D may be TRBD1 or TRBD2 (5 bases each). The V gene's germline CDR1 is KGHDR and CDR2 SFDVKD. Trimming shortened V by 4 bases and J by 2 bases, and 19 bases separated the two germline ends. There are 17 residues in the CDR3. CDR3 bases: TGTGCCACCAGTGACGCGCAGGGAGTTTTCGGGCAAGAGACCCAGTACTTC. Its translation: CATSDAQGVFGQETQYF.

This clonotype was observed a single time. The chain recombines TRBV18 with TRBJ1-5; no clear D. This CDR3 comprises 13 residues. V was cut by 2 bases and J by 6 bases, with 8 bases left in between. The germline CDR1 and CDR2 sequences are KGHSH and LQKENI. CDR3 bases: TGTGCCAGCTCACCAGGCACTACTCAGCCCCAGCATTTT. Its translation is CASSPGTTQPQHF.

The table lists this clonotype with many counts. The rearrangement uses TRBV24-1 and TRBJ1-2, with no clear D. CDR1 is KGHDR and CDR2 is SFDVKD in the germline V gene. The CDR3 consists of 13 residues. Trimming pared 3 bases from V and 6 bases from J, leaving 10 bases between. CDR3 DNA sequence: TGTGCCACCAGTGATCCTATCCTCGATGGCTACACCTTC. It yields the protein CATSDPILDGYTF.

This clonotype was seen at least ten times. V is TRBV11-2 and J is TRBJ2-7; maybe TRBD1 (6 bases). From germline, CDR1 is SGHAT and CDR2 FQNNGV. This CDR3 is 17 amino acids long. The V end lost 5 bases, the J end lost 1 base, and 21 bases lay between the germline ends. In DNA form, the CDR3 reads TGTGCCAGCAGCCAGGACAGTTTTAAATGGGGATCCTACGAGCAGTACTTC. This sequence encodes CASSQDSFKWGSYEQYF.